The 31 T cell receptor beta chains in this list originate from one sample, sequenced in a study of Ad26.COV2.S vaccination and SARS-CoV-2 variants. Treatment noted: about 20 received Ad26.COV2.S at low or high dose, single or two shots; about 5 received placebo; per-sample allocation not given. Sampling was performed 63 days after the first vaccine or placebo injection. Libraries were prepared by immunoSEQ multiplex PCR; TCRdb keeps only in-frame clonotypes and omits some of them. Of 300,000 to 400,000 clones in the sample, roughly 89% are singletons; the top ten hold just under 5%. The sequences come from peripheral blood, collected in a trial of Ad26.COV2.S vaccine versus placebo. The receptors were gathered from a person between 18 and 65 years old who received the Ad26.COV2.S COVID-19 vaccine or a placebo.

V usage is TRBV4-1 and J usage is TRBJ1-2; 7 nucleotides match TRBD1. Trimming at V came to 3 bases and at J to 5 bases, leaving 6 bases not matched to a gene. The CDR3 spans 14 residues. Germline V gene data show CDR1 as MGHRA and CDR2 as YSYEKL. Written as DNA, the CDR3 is TGCGCCAGCAGCCATGAGGGACAGAAATATGGCTACACCTTC. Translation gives CASSHEGQKYGYTF.

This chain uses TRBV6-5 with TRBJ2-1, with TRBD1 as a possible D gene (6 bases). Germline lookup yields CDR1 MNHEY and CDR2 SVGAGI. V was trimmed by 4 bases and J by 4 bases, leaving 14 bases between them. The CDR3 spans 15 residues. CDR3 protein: CASSLTGYGYNEQFF. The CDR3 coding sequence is TGTGCCAGCAGTTTAACAGGGTATGGGTACAATGAGCAGTTCTTC.

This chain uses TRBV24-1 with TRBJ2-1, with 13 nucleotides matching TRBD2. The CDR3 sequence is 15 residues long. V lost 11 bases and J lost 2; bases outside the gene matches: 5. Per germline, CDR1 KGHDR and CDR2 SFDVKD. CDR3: CAIGGLAGAYNEQFF. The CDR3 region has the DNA TGTGCCATCGGAGGACTAGCGGGAGCCTACAATGAGCAGTTCTTC.

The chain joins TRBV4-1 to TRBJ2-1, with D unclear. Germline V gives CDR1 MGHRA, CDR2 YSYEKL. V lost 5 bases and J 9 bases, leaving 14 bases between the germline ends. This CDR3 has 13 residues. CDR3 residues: CASSKPTSSEQFF. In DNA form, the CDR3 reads TGCGCCAGCAGCAAGCCGACCAGTAGTGAGCAGTTCTTC.

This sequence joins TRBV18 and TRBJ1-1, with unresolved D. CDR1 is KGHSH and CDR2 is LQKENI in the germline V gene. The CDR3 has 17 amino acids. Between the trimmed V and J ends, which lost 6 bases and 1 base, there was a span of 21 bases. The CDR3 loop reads CASSLKRAKAENTEAFF. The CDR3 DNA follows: TGTGCCAGCTCCCTCAAACGCGCGAAGGCAGAGAACACTGAAGCTTTCTTT.

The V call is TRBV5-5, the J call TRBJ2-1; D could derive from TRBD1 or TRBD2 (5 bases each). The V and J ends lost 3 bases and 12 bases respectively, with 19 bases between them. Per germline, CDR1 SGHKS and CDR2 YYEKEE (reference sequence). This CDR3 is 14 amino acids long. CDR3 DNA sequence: TGTGCCAGCAGCTCCCGACGGGGCTCCGGAGGGCAGTTCTTC. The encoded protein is CASSSRRGSGGQFF.

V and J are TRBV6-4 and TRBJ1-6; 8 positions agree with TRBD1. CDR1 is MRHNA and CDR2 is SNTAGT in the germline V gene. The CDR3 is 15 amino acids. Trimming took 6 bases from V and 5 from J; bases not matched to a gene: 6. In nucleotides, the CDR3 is TGTGCCAGCAGCGACCCGGACAGGGATAATTCACCCCTCCACTTT. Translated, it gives CASSDPDRDNSPLHF.

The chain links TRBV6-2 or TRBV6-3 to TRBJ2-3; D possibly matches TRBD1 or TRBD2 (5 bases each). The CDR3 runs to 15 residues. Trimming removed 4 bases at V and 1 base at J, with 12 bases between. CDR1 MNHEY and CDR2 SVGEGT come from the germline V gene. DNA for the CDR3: TGTGCCAGCAGTTCGGGAAAAGGGGGCACAGATACGCAGTATTTT. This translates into CASSSGKGGTDTQYF.

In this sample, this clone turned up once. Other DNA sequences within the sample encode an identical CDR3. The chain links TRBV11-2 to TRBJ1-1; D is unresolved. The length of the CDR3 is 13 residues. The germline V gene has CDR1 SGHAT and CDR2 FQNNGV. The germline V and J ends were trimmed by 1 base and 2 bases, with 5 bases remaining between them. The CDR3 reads CASSLGQNTEAFF. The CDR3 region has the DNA TGTGCCAGCAGCTTAGGACAAAACACTGAAGCTTTCTTT.

The CDR3 DNA reads as TGTGCCAGTAGTATAACTAGCGGGCCCGGCGATGAGCAGTTCTTC. Encoded protein: CASSITSGPGDEQFF. The chain couples TRBV19 to TRBJ2-1; 9 bases map to TRBD2. The CDR3 contains 15 residues. The germline CDR1 and CDR2 sequences are LNHDA and SQIVND (reference sequence). Trimming cost V 2 bases and J 8 bases; bases outside gene matches: 7. Looking up the rest from reference TRBV19 and TRBJ2-1 gives the full variable domain: DGGITQSPKYLFRKEGQNVTLSCEQNLNHDAMYWYRQDPGQGLRLIYYSQIVNDFQKGDIAEGYSVSREKKESFPLTVTSAQKNPTAFYLCASSITSGPGDEQFFGPGTRLTVL.

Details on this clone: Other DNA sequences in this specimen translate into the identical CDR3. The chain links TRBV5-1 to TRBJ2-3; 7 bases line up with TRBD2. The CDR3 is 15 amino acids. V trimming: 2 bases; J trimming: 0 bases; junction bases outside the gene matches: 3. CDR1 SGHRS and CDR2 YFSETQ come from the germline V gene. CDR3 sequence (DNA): TGCGCCAGCAGCTTAGGAGCGGGAAGCACAGATACGCAGTATTTT. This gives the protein CASSLGAGSTDTQYF.

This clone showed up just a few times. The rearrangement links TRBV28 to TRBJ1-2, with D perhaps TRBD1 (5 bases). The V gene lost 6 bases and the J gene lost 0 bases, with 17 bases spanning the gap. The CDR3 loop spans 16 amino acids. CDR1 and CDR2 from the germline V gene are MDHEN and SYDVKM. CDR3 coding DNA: TGTGCCAGCAGCACTCCAGGGCCAGGGCCTAACTATGGCTACACCTTC. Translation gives CASSTPGPGPNYGYTF.

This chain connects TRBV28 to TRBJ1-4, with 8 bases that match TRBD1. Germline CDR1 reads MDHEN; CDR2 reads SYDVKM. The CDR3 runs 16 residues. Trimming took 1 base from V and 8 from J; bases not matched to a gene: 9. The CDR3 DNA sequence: TGTGCCAGCAGTTTATCAAACAGGGGGTTTAACGAAAAACTGTTTTTT. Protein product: CASSLSNRGFNEKLFF.

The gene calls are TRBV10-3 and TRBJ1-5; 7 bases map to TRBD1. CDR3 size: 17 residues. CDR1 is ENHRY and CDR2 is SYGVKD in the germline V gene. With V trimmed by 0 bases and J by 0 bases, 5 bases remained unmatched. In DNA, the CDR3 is TGTGCCATCAGTGAGTCGGGACAGTCCTATAGCAATCAGCCCCAGCATTTT. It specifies CAISESGQSYSNQPQHF.

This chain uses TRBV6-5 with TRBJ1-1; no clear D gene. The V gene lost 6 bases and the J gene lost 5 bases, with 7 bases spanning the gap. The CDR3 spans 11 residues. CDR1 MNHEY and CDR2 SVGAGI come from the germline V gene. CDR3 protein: CASRRETEAFF. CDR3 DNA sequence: TGTGCCAGCAGACGGGAGACTGAAGCTTTCTTT.

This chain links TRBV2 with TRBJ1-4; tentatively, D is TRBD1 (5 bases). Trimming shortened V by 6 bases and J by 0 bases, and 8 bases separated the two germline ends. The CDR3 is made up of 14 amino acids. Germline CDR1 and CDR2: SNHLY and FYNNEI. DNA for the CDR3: TGTGCCAGCAGGATGACAGCAACTAATGAAAAACTGTTTTTT. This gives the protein CASRMTATNEKLFF.

In DNA form, the CDR3 reads TGCGCCAGCAGCGGGGACAGGAACTACTATGGCTACACCTTC. Its protein product is CASSGDRNYYGYTF. The rearrangement joins TRBV5-1 to TRBJ1-2; 8 bases agree with TRBD1. The CDR3 loop spans 14 amino acids. The germline gives CDR1 SGHRS, CDR2 YFSETQ. V dropped 4 bases and J dropped 3; count of bases not matched to a gene: 5.

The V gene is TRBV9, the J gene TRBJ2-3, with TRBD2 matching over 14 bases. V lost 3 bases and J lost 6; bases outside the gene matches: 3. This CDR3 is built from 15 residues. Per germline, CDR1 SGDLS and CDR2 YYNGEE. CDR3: CASSGRLAGGDTQYF. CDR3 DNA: TGTGCCAGCAGCGGCAGACTAGCGGGGGGGGATACGCAGTATTTT.

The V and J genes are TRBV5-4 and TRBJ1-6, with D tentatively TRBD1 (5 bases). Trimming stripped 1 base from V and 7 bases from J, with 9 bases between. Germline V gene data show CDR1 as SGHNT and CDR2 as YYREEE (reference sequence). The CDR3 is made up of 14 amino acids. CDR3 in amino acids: CASSLSGGNSPLHF. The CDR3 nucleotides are TGTGCCAGCAGCTTGAGCGGGGGAAATTCACCCCTCCACTTT.

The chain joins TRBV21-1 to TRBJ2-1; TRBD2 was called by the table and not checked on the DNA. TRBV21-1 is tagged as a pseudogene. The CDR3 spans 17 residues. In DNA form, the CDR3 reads TGTGCCAGCAGCAAAGCGCTGGGGGACTACCAAGGCAATGAGCAGTTCTTC. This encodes CASSKALGDYQGNEQFF.

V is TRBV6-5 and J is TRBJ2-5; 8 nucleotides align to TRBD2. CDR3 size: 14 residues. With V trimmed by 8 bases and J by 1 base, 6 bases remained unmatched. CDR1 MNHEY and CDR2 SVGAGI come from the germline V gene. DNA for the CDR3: TGTGCCAGCTCCCGACTAGCGCTCCAAGAGACCCAGTACTTC. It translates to CASSRLALQETQYF.

Written as DNA, the CDR3 is TGTGCCAGCAGTCCGCACACAAACTACAGGGGTGGAGGTGAAAAACTGTTTTTT. Protein: CASSPHTNYRGGGEKLFF. The chain employs TRBV28 and TRBJ1-4; TRBD1 agrees at 7 bases. Per the germline V gene, CDR1 is MDHEN and CDR2 is SYDVKM. The length of the CDR3 is 18 residues. J lost 7 bases, V lost 5 bases, and 19 bases had no gene match.

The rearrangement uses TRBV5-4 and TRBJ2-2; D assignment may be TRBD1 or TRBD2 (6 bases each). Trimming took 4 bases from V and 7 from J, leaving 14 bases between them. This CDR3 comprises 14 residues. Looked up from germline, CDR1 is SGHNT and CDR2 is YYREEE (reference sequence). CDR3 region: CASSLTGASGELFF. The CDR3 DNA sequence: TGTGCCAGCAGCCTCACGGGGGCGAGCGGGGAGCTGTTTTTT.

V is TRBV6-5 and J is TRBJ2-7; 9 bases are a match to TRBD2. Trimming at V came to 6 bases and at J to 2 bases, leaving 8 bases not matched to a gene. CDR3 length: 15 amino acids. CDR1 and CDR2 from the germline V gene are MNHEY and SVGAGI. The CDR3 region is CASRYSGRGTYEQYF. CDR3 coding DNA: TGTGCCAGCAGGTATAGCGGGAGAGGGACCTACGAGCAGTACTTC.

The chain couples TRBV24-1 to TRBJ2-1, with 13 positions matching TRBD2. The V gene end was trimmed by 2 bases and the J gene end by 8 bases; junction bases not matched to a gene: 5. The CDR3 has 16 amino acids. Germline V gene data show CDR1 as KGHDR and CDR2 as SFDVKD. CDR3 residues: CATSDSGLAGWDEQFF. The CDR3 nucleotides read TGTGCCACCAGTGATTCGGGACTAGCGGGATGGGATGAGCAGTTCTTC.

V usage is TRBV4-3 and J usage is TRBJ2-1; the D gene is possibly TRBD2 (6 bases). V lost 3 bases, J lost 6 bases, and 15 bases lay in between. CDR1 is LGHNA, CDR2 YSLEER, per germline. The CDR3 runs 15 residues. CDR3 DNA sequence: TGCGCCAGCAGCCATAGCGGCCAAGAAGGCAATGAGCAGTTCTTC. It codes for CASSHSGQEGNEQFF.

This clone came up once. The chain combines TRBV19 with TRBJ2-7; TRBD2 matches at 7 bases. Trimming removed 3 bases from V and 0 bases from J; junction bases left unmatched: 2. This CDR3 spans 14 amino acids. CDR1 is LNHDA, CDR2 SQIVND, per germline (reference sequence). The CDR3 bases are TGTGCCAGTAGTATTCGGACTAGCTCCTACGAGCAGTACTTC. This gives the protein CASSIRTSSYEQYF.

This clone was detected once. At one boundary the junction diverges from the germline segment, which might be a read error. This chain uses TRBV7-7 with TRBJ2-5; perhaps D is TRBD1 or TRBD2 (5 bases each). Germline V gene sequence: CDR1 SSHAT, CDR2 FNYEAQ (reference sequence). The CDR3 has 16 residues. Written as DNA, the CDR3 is TGTGCTAGCAGCTTAGGACGGGGCAGGGTGGGAGAGACCCAGTACTTC. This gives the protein CASSLGRGRVGETQYF.

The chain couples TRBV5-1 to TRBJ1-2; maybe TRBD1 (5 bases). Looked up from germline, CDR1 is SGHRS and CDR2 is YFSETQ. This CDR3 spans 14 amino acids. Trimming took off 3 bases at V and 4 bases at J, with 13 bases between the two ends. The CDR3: CASSYGDVTYGYTF. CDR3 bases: TGCGCCAGCAGCTACGGGGACGTGACCTATGGCTACACCTTC.

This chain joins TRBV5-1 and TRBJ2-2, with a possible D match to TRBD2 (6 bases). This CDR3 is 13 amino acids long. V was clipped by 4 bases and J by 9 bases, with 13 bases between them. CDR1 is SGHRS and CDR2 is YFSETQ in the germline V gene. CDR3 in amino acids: CASSNGGSRELFF. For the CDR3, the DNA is TGCGCCAGCAGCAATGGAGGGTCCCGGGAGCTGTTTTTT.

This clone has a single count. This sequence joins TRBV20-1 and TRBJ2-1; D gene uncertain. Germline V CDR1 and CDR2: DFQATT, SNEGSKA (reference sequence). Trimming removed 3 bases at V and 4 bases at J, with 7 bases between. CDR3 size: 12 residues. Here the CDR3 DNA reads TGCAGTGCTAGTCAGGCTTACAATGAGCAGTTCTTC. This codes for CSASQAYNEQFF.